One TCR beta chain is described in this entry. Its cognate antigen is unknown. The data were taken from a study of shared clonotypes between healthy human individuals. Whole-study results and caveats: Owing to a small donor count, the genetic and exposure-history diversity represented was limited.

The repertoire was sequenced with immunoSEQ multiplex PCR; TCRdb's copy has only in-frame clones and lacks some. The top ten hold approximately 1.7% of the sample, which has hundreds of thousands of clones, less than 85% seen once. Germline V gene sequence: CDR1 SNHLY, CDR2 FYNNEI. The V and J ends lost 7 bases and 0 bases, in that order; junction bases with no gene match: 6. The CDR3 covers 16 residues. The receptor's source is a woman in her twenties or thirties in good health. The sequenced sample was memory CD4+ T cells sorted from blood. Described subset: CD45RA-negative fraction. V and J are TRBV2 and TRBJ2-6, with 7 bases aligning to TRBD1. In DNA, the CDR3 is TGTGCCAGCAACAGGGGCCTAAGCTCTGGGGCCAACGTCCTGACTTTC. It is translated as CASNRGLSSGANVLTF.